This T cell receptor (beta chain) is from a study of shared clonotypes between healthy human individuals. Study outcomes and limitations: The donor pool, a small one, limited the genetic and exposure-history diversity represented.

The authors divided CD4+ cells into CD45RA+ naive and CD45RA-negative memory subsets. The test was conducted at deep level. Authors' analysis steps: In the immunoSEQ data, sequences were junction-only and lacked quality scores, so filtering differed. Libraries were prepared by immunoSEQ multiplex PCR; TCRdb keeps only in-frame clonotypes and omits some of them. V, J and clone size reflect that table, while D and trimming were determined from the DNA. The table includes roughly 2 million clones, roughly 94% detected once. This clone was picked up a small number of times. Its antigen is still unknown. The CDR3 length is 14 residues. V lost 4 bases, J lost 3 bases, and 13 bases lay in between. Germline V gene lookup returns CDR1 KGHSH and CDR2 LQKENI.

The TCR sequence derives from a man aged 18-30 years in good health. Sample: naive CD4+ T cells sorted from blood. Regarding subset: CD45RA+ positively selected. The V gene is TRBV18, the J gene TRBJ2-7, with D possibly matching TRBD1 (5 bases). CDR3 DNA sequence: TGTGCCAGCTCACGGGAAGGGGTCAGCTACGAGCAGTACTTC. It codes for CASSREGVSYEQYF.